The clone carrying this TCR beta chain has only one observation. The sample belongs to a study of blood T cell repertoires in COVID-19. At the level of the study: Nucleic acid was either cDNA or gDNA, and it came from T cells, B-cell-depleted T cells, or PBMCs.

As handled by the study authors: Amplified reference gene primers provided the basis for estimating nucleated cell counts. The table came from immunoSEQ multiplex PCR; TCRdb's copy has only in-frame clones and leaves some out. V, J and clone size are those of that table, while D and trimming were read from the DNA. Found here are fewer than 120,000 clones, roughly 87% of them singletons; the top ten hold more than 4%. The germline V gene encodes CDR1 SGHVS and CDR2 FQNEAQ. The V gene lost 0 bases and the J gene lost 7 bases, with 16 bases spanning the gap. The CDR3 consists of 16 residues. This TCR was sampled from a human donor in a cohort sampled during active COVID-19. The sequenced sample consisted of peripheral blood. The chain carries TRBV7-8 and TRBJ2-1, with D possibly matching TRBD1 (6 bases). CDR3 DNA sequence: TGTGCCAGCAGCTTAGCGGGGGCAGGGTTCCTTAATGAGCAGTTCTTC. Translation gives CASSLAGAGFLNEQFF. Complete variable domain (other parts from reference TRBV7-8 and TRBJ2-1): GAGVSQSPRYKVAKRGQDVALRCDPISGHVSLFWYQQALGQGPEFLTYFQNEAQLDKSGLPSDRFFAERPEGSVSTLKIQRTQQEDSAVYLCASSLAGAGFLNEQFFGPGTRLTVL.